Sequencing of this TCR beta chain was carried out in a study of cytomegalovirus exposure and HLA in healthy donors. Background on the study: One earlier analysis, a look at 150 million to 200 million T cells, found more than 100 million unique TCR beta sequences. General study points: A link between a missense DCLRE1C variant and TCR beta V- and J-gene trimming emerged from a later analysis.

In germline, CDR1 is SGDLS, CDR2 YYNGEE. The CDR3 is made up of 15 amino acids. Trimming removed 2 bases from V and 6 bases from J; junction bases left unmatched: 4. A word on this clone: Its antigen is still unknown.

Primers included in the PCR were 60 Vbeta and 13 Jbeta primers. Profiled with immunoSEQ multiplex PCR; TCRdb holds only in-frame clones, not every one. The sample shows 150,000 to 200,000 clones, 84% of them seen only once. The sample consisted of PBMCs. This rearrangement joins TRBV9 to TRBJ1-6; 8 bases fit TRBD1. This receptor was taken from a girl aged 5-17 years in good health and CMV-seropositive. The CDR3 region is CASSVQGAFNSPLHF. The CDR3 DNA sequence: TGTGCCAGCAGCGTGCAGGGGGCGTTTAATTCACCCCTCCACTTT.